This is a list of T cell receptor beta chains from one sample in a study of blood T cells in healthy people across ages. TCRdb reprocessed the 5' RACE reads via MiXCR and lists one record per CDR3 protein. The table has 600,000 or so distinct CDR3 sequences, under 25% seen once. Sequencing was carried out using blood. The receptors were sampled from a man between 65 and 85 years old in good health. The conserved cysteine and the conserved F or W are not part of the CDR3 here. Each record gives: V gene, clone size, J gene, CDR3 protein. The size entry is marked missing in some rows and otherwise reads once, few, many or a size class.

TRBV6-6	few	.	ASSYGGQGWNEQF
TRBV7-9	.	TRBJ2-3	ASNLQGVNTDTQY
TRBV28	few	TRBJ1-5	ASGLTVSNQPQH
TRBV12-3/TRBV12-4	.	TRBJ2-5	ASSSWEGQRETQY
TRBV20-1	.	TRBJ2-3	SARELAGGTSGREGSDTQY
TRBV4-1	once	TRBJ2-7	ASSQSGTPGYEQY
TRBV30	.	TRBJ2-7	AWIRDPYEQY
TRBV5-1	.	TRBJ2-3	ASSKDRADTDTQY
TRBV7-3	.	TRBJ2-3	ASSPSGGNTQY
TRBV28	few	TRBJ2-7	ASSSQGTSGSYEQY
TRBV5-1	.	TRBJ2-3	ASSLSGRIADTQY
TRBV7-6	few	TRBJ2-5	ASLDRGVQETQY
TRBV7-9	.	TRBJ2-1	ASSPMPGGLYNEQF
TRBV27	few	TRBJ2-1	ASCQGLAGYNEQF
TRBV7-2	.	TRBJ1-2	ASSPRGREGYT
TRBV12-5	.	.	ASGLASGGYNEQF
TRBV4-2	few	TRBJ2-1	ASSQDSGAANEQF
TRBV19	few	TRBJ2-1	ASSPRGGSGMKEEQF
TRBV12-3/TRBV12-4	few	TRBJ2-4	ASGAATNIQY
TRBV4-3	.	TRBJ1-1	ASSQGRVGSEAF
TRBV7-6	few	TRBJ2-1	ASSLEGTSGISYNEQF
TRBV6-1	.	TRBJ2-7	ASRGQGLSYEQY
TRBV9	few	TRBJ2-1	ASNLAGGSSYNEQF
TRBV10-3	.	TRBJ1-3	AISGQEFVNTIY
TRBV6-5	.	TRBJ1-4	ASTRGGSGEKLF
TRBV10-3	many	TRBJ2-5	AISDRRETQY
TRBV3-1	.	TRBJ2-5	ASSQGDRGD
TRBV4-1	.	TRBJ1-4	ASSQGAGGEEKLF
TRBV11-1	many	TRBJ2-5	ASSLASGTQY
TRBV7-7	.	TRBJ2-2	ASSPAGNTGELF
TRBV18	.	TRBJ2-5	ASSSDSSQETQY
TRBV28	.	TRBJ2-1	ASSLGLAGAGPYNEQF